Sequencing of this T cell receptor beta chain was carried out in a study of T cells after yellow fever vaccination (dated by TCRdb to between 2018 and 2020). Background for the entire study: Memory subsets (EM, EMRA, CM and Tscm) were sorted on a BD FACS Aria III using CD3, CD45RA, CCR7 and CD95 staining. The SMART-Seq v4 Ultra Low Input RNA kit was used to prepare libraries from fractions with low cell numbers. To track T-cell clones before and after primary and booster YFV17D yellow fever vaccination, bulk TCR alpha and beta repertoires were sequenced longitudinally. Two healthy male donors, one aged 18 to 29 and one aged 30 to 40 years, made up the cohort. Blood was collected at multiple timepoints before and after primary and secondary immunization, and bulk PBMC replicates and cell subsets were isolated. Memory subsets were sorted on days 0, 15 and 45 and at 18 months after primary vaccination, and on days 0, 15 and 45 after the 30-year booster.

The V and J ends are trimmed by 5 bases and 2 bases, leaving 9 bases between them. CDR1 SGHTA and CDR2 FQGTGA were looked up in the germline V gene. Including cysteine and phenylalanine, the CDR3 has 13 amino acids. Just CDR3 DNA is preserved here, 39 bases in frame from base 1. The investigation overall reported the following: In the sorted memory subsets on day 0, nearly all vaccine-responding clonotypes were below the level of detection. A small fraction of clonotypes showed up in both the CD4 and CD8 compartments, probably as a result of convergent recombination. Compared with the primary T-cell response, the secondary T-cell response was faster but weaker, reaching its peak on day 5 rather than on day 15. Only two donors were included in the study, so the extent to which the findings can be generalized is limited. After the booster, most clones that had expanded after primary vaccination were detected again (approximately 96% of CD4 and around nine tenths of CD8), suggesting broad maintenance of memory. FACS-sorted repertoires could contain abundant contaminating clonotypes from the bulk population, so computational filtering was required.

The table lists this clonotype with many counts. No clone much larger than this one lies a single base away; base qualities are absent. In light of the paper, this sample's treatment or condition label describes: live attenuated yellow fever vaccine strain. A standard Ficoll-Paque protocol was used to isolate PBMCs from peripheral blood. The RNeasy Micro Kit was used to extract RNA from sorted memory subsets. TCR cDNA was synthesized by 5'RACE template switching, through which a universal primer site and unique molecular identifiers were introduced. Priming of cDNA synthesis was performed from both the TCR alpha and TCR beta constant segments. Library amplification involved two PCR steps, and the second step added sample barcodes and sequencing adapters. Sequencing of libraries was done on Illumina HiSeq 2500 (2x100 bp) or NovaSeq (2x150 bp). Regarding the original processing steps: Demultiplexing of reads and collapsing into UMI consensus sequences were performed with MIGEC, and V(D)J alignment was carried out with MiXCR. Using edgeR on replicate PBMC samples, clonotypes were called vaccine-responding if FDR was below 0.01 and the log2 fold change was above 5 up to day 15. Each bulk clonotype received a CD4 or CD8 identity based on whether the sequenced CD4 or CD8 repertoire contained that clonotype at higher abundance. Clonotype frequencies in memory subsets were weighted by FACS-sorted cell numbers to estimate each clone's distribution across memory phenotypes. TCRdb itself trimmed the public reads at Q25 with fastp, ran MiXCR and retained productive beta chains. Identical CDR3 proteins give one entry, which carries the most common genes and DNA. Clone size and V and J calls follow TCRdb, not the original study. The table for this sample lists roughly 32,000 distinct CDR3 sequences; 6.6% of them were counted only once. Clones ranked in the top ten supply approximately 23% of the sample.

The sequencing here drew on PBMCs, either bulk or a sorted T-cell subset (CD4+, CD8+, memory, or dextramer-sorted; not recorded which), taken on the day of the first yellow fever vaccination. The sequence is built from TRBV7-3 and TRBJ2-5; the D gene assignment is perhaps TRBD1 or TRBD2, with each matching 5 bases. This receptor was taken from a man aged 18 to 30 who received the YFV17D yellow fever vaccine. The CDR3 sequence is CASSQWGQETQYF. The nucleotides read TGTGCCAGCAGCCAATGGGGGCAAGAGACCCAGTACTTC.